A single sample is the source of the 13 T cell receptor beta chains below, sequenced in a study of tumor-infiltrating lymphocytes in primary liver carcinoma. The source of the blood RNA was unsorted whole blood, and germline DNA was extracted as well. From 500 ng total RNA, TCR beta cDNA was generated with a primer in the constant region. TCR beta libraries came from three nested multiplex PCR rounds using slightly modified ARM-PCR. TRBV1-TRBV30 forward primers and a C-beta reverse primer were used in the first two PCR rounds, which each ran for approximately 9 cycles. TCRdb independently ran MiXCR on the multiplex PCR reads; one entry per CDR3 protein. This table has fewer than 350,000 distinct CDR3 sequences, approximately 65% appearing once. The source material was peripheral blood. The receptors here all came from a middle-aged man with primary liver carcinoma and hepatitis B virus infection.

There are a few counts of this clonotype. CDR3 coding DNA: TGTGCCAGCGGTTTTGGGGACTACACAGATACGCAGTATTTT. Protein: CASGFGDYTDTQYF. The genes are TRBV25-1 and TRBJ2-3; TRBD2 aligns across 7 bases. The CDR3 length is 14 residues. Germline lookup yields CDR1 MGHDK and CDR2 SYGVNS. The V gene end was trimmed by 8 bases and the J gene end by 2 bases; junction bases not matched to a gene: 7. Combining the CDR3 with reference TRBV25-1 and TRBJ2-3 gives the whole variable domain EADIYQTPRYLVIGTGKKITLECSQTMGHDKMYWYQQDPGMELHLIHYSYGVNSTEKGDLSSESTVSRIRTEHFPLTLESARPSHTSQYLCASGFGDYTDTQYFGPGTRLTVL.

In its sample, this clonotype was seen many times. The CDR3 coding sequence is TGTGCCAGCAGTCGTACTAGCGGGGTGTCCTACGAGCAGTACTTC. This translates into CASSRTSGVSYEQYF. This chain uses TRBV6-2 or TRBV6-3 with TRBJ2-7; 10 positions agree with TRBD2. Germline-derived CDR1 and CDR2 are MNHEY and SVGEGT. The CDR3 contains 15 residues. With 5 bases clipped from V and 1 base from J, the junction kept 5 bases outside the gene matches.

The CDR3 DNA sequence: TGCGCCAGCAGCTTGGGATCGGGAAATGGGGCCAATGAGCAGTTCTTC. Its protein is CASSLGSGNGANEQFF. The rearrangement links TRBV5-1 to TRBJ2-1; D tentatively reads TRBD1 or TRBD2 (5 bases each). This CDR3 comprises 16 residues. In germline, CDR1 is SGHRS, CDR2 YFSETQ. With 0 bases removed from V and 6 bases from J, the gap between germline ends came to 16 bases.

The V call is TRBV11-1, the J call TRBJ2-7, with a possible D match to TRBD1 (6 bases). V dropped 8 bases and J dropped 7 bases, with 12 bases sitting between them. In germline, CDR1 is SGHAT, CDR2 FQDESV (reference sequence). This CDR3 has 11 residues. The CDR3 DNA follows: TGTGCCAGCCAGACAGGTGGTGAGCAGTACTTC. It yields the protein CASQTGGEQYF.

With regard to this clonotype: No conserved phenylalanine or tryptophan is present at the end of the CDR3, so a read error is the likely explanation. The chain links TRBV4-1 to TRBJ2-7; D unclear. This CDR3 region has 13 residues. Germline loops: CDR1 MGHRA, CDR2 YSYEKL. The CDR3 is CSSSPSRWYEQYS. The DNA for the CDR3 is TGCTCCAGCAGCCCGAGCCGTTGGTACGAGCAGTACTCC.

Comments on this clonotype: A read error may account for a junction end that differs from germline. J is TRBJ2-3 and V is TRBV11-2; either TRBD1 or TRBD2 may fit D (7 bases each). In germline, CDR1 is SGHAT, CDR2 FQNNGV. CDR3 length equals 15 residues. This CDR3 is CDSSLGGSGTDTQYF. The CDR3 coding sequence is TGTGACAGCAGCTTGGGCGGGAGTGGGACAGACACGCAGTATTTT.

On this clonotype itself: Sequence at one end of the junction differs from germline and may be a read error. The CDR3 DNA reads as TGTGCCAGGAGCTATGGAACCGGCAGAGAAAGCTACACCTTC. Encoded protein: CARSYGTGRESYTF. The V gene is TRBV13, the J gene TRBJ1-2; D is ambiguous. Germline V lookup: CDR1 PRHDT, CDR2 FYEKMQ (reference sequence). CDR3 length: 14 residues.

A few counts support this clonotype. The V gene is TRBV5-1, the J gene TRBJ2-2; weak D call: TRBD2 (5 bases). CDR1 SGHRS and CDR2 YFSETQ come from the germline V gene. The CDR3 is 12 residues long. Trimming shortened V by 2 bases and J by 6 bases, and 5 bases separated the two germline ends. CDR3 region: CASSFSAGELFF. The CDR3 DNA sequence: TGCGCCAGCAGCTTTAGCGCCGGGGAGCTGTTTTTT.

On this clonotype: A much bigger clone sits one base away, suggesting this may be a read error. V and J are TRBV10-3 and TRBJ2-1; TRBD2 aligns across 8 bases. Germline assignment: CDR1 ENHRY and CDR2 SYGVKD. The CDR3 is made up of 15 amino acids. The CDR3 region has the DNA TGTCCCATCAGTGAATTAAGCGGGAGCTACAATGAGCAGTTCTTC. Translation: CPISELSGSYNEQFF.

In this sample, this clonotype turned up many times. Written as DNA, the CDR3 is TGCGCCAGCAGCCAAGATTACGGGGCCGAGACCCAGTACTTC. Protein: CASSQDYGAETQYF. This chain connects TRBV4-1 to TRBJ2-5; possibly TRBD1 or TRBD2 for D (5 bases each). The CDR3 length is 14 residues. The germline V gene encodes CDR1 MGHRA and CDR2 YSYEKL. V was cut by 0 bases and J by 5 bases, with 10 bases left in between.

On this clonotype: A much larger clonotype is one base distant, so this may be a read error. This chain joins TRBV4-1 and TRBJ2-6, with TRBD2 as a possible D gene (6 bases). V was trimmed by 0 bases and J by 5 bases, leaving 14 bases between them. From germline, CDR1 is MGHRA and CDR2 YSYEKL. The CDR3 consists of 17 residues. CDR3 in amino acids: CASSQEPAGSWANVLTF. As DNA, the CDR3 is TGCGCCAGCAGCCAAGAACCCGCGGGGTCTTGGGCCAACGTCCTGACTTTC.

This clonotype was detected a few times. An end of the junction does not agree with germline; a read error may underlie this. V gene TRBV11-2 combines with J gene TRBJ2-5; possibly TRBD2 for D (6 bases). CDR1 and CDR2 from the germline V gene are SGHAT and FQNNGV. The CDR3 has 11 amino acids. The CDR3 bases are TGTGTCAGCGGCCGGGGGGAGACCCAGTACTTC. Translated, it gives CVSGRGETQYF.

A word on this clonotype: A read error may be the cause here, since a much bigger clone is one base away. CDR3 sequence (DNA): TGTGCCATCAGTGTAGACGATCGGATTAGCGGGTACGGGGAGCTGTTTTTT. It specifies CAISVDDRISGYGELFF. The chain couples TRBV10-3 to TRBJ2-2; 7 bases match TRBD2. Germline lookup yields CDR1 ENHRY and CDR2 SYGVKD. The CDR3 contains 17 residues. V lost 4 bases, J lost 7 bases, and 15 bases stayed unmatched.